There are a few counts of the clone carrying this T cell receptor beta chain. This sample also contains other DNA sequences that code for the same CDR3. This sample is part of a study of beta chain features in type 1 diabetes. All of the isolated RNA was reverse transcribed, so expressed TCRB transcripts were sequenced. The protocol was immunoSEQ multiplex PCR, while the TCRdb copy is restricted to in-frame clones and leaves out a portion. The sample includes 810,000 or so clones, roughly 16% of them seen just once. V was cut by 0 bases and J by 2 bases, with 5 bases left in between. This CDR3 has 14 amino acids. The germline gives CDR1 SGDLS, CDR2 YYNGEE.

The origin of this receptor is a woman in her late teens or twenties in good health. The sequenced sample consisted of naive CD4+ T cells from blood. The chain recombines TRBV9 with TRBJ2-2; D unresolved. This CDR3 reads CASSVVLNTGELFF. The CDR3 nucleotides are TGTGCCAGCAGCGTAGTTCTTAACACCGGGGAGCTGTTTTTT.